A single sample gave rise to the 23 T cell receptor beta chains below, sequenced in a study of T cell repertoires in cytomegalovirus infection. These receptors have no identified antigens. TCRdb analysed the reads with MiXCR anew, one entry per CDR3 protein. This table holds roughly 920,000 distinct CDR3 sequences, approximately 33% found once. The sequencing used cultured CD8+ T cells from PBMCs, collected from culture after CMV antigen stimulation. The receptors were sampled from a human donor in good health (CMV status not recorded). Some clones in this sample may be carry-over from other donors' samples.

The V call is TRBV4-3, the J call TRBJ2-2; no firm D call. Trimming took 4 bases from V and 5 from J, leaving 11 bases between them. CDR1 LGHNA and CDR2 YSLEER come from the germline V gene. This CDR3 has 14 amino acids. The CDR3 loop reads CASSLSAETGELFF. The CDR3 coding sequence is TGCGCCAGCAGCCTTTCTGCTGAGACCGGGGAGCTGTTTTTT.

This clonotype was seen more than once but under ten times. The J gene is TRBJ1-4, the V gene TRBV9; TRBD1 matches 7 bases. CDR1 is SGDLS, CDR2 YYNGEE, per germline. With V trimmed by 5 bases and J by 4 bases, 5 bases remained unmatched. This CDR3 contains 14 residues. The CDR3 DNA reads TGTGCCAGCAGTGGCGACAGGGTTAATGAAAAACTGTTTTTT. Its translation is CASSGDRVNEKLFF.

V and J are TRBV5-1 and TRBJ2-1; 7 bases are shared with TRBD1. V trimming: 0 bases; J trimming: 4 bases; junction bases outside the gene matches: 7. From germline, CDR1 is SGHRS and CDR2 YFSETQ. The CDR3 is 16 amino acids. The CDR3 DNA reads as TGCGCCAGCAGCTTGGTCGAGGGGGCGAAATACAATGAGCAGTTCTTC. Amino acid sequence: CASSLVEGAKYNEQFF.

The chain uses TRBV7-9 and TRBJ2-7, with TRBD1 matching 9 bases. The CDR3 consists of 15 residues. The trim removed 1 base at V and 2 bases at J, leaving 3 bases unmatched. Germline CDR1 SEHNR, CDR2 FQNEAQ (reference sequence). The CDR3 coding sequence is TGTGCCAGCAGCTTAGGAGGACAGGGGCCCTACGAGCAGTACGTC. Protein: CASSLGGQGPYEQYV.

This clonotype was recorded at least ten times. The genes are TRBV6-6 and TRBJ1-3; possible D gene TRBD1, 6 bases. CDR1 and CDR2 (germline): MNHNY, SVGAGI (reference sequence). V lost 0 bases to trimming and J lost 2 bases, with 14 bases between them. This CDR3 region has 17 residues. The CDR3 spells CASSYSMAGAAGNTIYF. CDR3 coding DNA: TGTGCCAGCAGTTACTCGATGGCGGGGGCCGCTGGAAACACCATATATTTT.

This clonotype was counted once. The chain is built from TRBV27 and TRBJ1-5; no definite D call. V was trimmed by 5 bases and J by 9 bases, leaving 11 bases between them. This CDR3 region has 12 residues. In germline, CDR1 is MNHEY, CDR2 SMNVEV (reference sequence). CDR3 sequence reads: CASSPLGRPQHF. The CDR3, as DNA: TGTGCCAGCAGTCCCCTGGGCAGGCCCCAGCATTTT.

The chain has TRBV7-4 and TRBJ2-5, with 7 positions matching TRBD1. The CDR3 is 13 amino acids. CDR1 is SGHVT and CDR2 is SQSDAQ in the germline V gene. V gave up 6 bases and J gave up 5 bases; unmatched junction bases: 6. CDR3 nucleotides: TGTGCCAGCAGATTTAGGGGGCTTGAGACCCAGTACTTC. Its translation: CASRFRGLETQYF.

The chain joins TRBV27 to TRBJ2-1, with TRBD2 matching 7 bases. V trimming: 6 bases; J trimming: 7 bases; junction bases outside the gene matches: 3. The CDR3 loop spans 12 amino acids. The V gene's germline CDR1 is MNHEY and CDR2 SMNVEV (reference sequence). Here the CDR3 reads CASRGGLNEQFF. The CDR3, as DNA: TGTGCCAGCAGGGGGGGGTTGAATGAGCAGTTCTTC.

This clonotype was detected once. The V call is TRBV19, the J call TRBJ1-3; D perhaps matches TRBD1 (5 bases). This CDR3 comprises 15 residues. Trimming left V 6 bases short and J 0 bases short, with 12 bases between. Germline values: CDR1 LNHDA, CDR2 SQIVND (reference sequence). The DNA for the CDR3 is TGTGCCAGTAGAAAAAACAGGTACTCTGGAAACACCATATATTTT. Its translation: CASRKNRYSGNTIYF.

V gene TRBV18 combines with J gene TRBJ2-7; the D is unclear. In germline, CDR1 is KGHSH, CDR2 LQKENI. The CDR3 is 13 residues long. The V and J ends lost 1 base and 2 bases respectively, with 6 bases between them. The CDR3 protein is CASSPRKTYEQYF. In DNA form, the CDR3 reads TGTGCCAGCTCACCACGCAAAACCTACGAGCAGTACTTC.

The chain joins TRBV4-3 to TRBJ2-1; D ambiguous. Germline V CDR1 and CDR2: LGHNA, YSLEER. The CDR3 is made up of 12 amino acids. Trimming shortened V by 8 bases and J by 5 bases, and 10 bases separated the two germline ends. The chain's CDR3 is CASSGVNNEQFF. DNA of the CDR3: TGCGCCAGCTCCGGAGTAAACAATGAGCAGTTCTTC.

V is TRBV6-2 or TRBV6-3 and J is TRBJ1-2; weak D call: TRBD1 (5 bases). Germline CDR1 reads MNHEY; CDR2 reads SVGEGT. The CDR3 loop spans 14 amino acids. Trimming took 1 base from V and 3 from J, leaving 9 bases between them. The CDR3 DNA sequence: TGTGCCAGCAGTTACTATGAAGGGGACTATGGCTACACCTTC. Translating gives CASSYYEGDYGYTF.

V usage is TRBV7-6 and J usage is TRBJ2-7, with 9 bases aligning to TRBD1. Germline V gives CDR1 SGHVS, CDR2 FNYEAQ. V trimming: 4 bases; J trimming: 4 bases; junction bases outside the gene matches: 8. The CDR3 loop spans 15 amino acids. CDR3 in amino acids: CASSSGTGTVYEQYV. The CDR3 nucleotides read TGTGCCAGCAGCTCCGGGACAGGGACCGTTTACGAGCAGTACGTC.

The CDR3 loop is CASSDYEQYV. The CDR3 nucleotides are TGTGCCAGCAGTGATTACGAGCAGTACGTC. The chain uses TRBV6-1 and TRBJ2-7; no clear D gene. The germline V gene encodes CDR1 MNHNS and CDR2 SASEGT. The V gene lost 3 bases and the J gene lost 4 bases, with 1 base spanning the gap. The CDR3 sequence is 10 residues long.

This clonotype appeared a few times. The V call is TRBV13, the J call TRBJ1-1; weak D call: TRBD1 (5 bases). This CDR3 has 14 amino acids. V dropped 7 bases and J dropped 3 bases, with 15 bases sitting between them. The V gene's germline CDR1 is PRHDT and CDR2 FYEKMQ (reference sequence). The CDR3 coding sequence is TGTGCCAGCAAGATTTTTGGGGGGGACACTGAAGCTTTCTTT. Translating gives CASKIFGGDTEAFF.

This clonotype has just a few counts. The chain recombines TRBV27 with TRBJ1-1; D might be TRBD1 (6 bases). The CDR3 contains 14 residues. Between the trimmed V and J ends, which lost 10 bases and 4 bases, there was a span of 19 bases. The germline gives CDR1 MNHEY, CDR2 SMNVEV (reference sequence). CDR3: CATFNRALPTEAFF. The CDR3 region has the DNA TGTGCCACCTTCAACAGGGCGCTGCCCACTGAAGCTTTCTTT.

This clonotype was counted once. Germline is not matched at one junction end, which may reflect a read error. The rearrangement uses TRBV28 and TRBJ2-2, with 12 positions matching TRBD2. The CDR3 sequence is 17 residues long. Germline V gives CDR1 MDHEN, CDR2 SYDVKM. CDR3 bases: TGTGCCAGCAGTTCCCCCCGGACTAGCGGGGACACCTGGGAGCTGTTTTTT. Protein: CASSSPRTSGDTWELFF.

This clonotype has more than one count but fewer than ten. V is TRBV19 and J is TRBJ1-2; D is unresolved. The CDR3 spans 14 residues. The V end lost 4 bases, the J end lost 3 bases, and 12 bases lay between the germline ends. CDR1 and CDR2 from the germline V gene are LNHDA and SQIVND (reference sequence). The CDR3 DNA sequence: TGTGCCAGTAGTACGCCCGGGCCCTACTATGGCTACACCTTC. The encoded protein is CASSTPGPYYGYTF. Based on the CDR3 plus reference TRBV19 and TRBJ1-2, the full variable domain is DGGITQSPKYLFRKEGQNVTLSCEQNLNHDAMYWYRQDPGQGLRLIYYSQIVNDFQKGDIAEGYSVSREKKESFPLTVTSAQKNPTAFYLCASSTPGPYYGYTFGSGTRLTVV.

The V gene is TRBV24-1, the J gene TRBJ1-3; possibly TRBD1 for D (6 bases). Germline V gives CDR1 KGHDR, CDR2 SFDVKD. The CDR3 sequence is 19 residues long. V gave up 8 bases and J gave up 0 bases, with 25 bases separating them. CDR3 residues: CATTNRDISSGDSGNTIYF. Here the CDR3 DNA reads TGTGCCACCACAAACCGGGACATCTCTTCGGGGGACTCTGGAAACACCATATATTTT.

This clonotype came up a few times. The genes are TRBV4-3 and TRBJ2-3, with D perhaps TRBD1 or TRBD2 (6 bases each). This CDR3 comprises 16 residues. Germline assignment: CDR1 LGHNA and CDR2 YSLEER. Trimming stripped 4 bases from V and 0 bases from J, with 14 bases between. The CDR3 region is CASSPLGGLSTDTQYF. CDR3 DNA sequence: TGCGCCAGCAGCCCCCTAGGGGGACTGAGCACAGATACGCAGTATTTT.

This clonotype was detected only a few times. The V and J genes are TRBV20-1 and TRBJ2-1, with a weak D call TRBD2 (5 bases). The V end was cut by 7 bases, the J end by 8 bases, with 15 bases between. This CDR3 has 12 residues. Germline V gene lookup returns CDR1 DFQATT and CDR2 SNEGSKA (reference sequence). DNA for the CDR3: TGCAGTGTCCCCATCCGGGGAGATGAGCAGTTCTTC. Protein: CSVPIRGDEQFF.

The table lists this clonotype with a few counts. The chain is built from TRBV12-3 or TRBV12-4 and TRBJ2-7; 7 positions match TRBD1. V lost 6 bases, J lost 2 bases, and 10 bases stayed unmatched. This CDR3 is built from 15 residues. DNA for the CDR3: TGTGCCAGCAGCGCCGAGGGGGCCCTTCCCTACGAGCAGTACTTC. Translating gives CASSAEGALPYEQYF.

This clonotype is medium-sized in the sample. This chain links TRBV7-8 with TRBJ2-5; 7 positions match TRBD2. CDR1 and CDR2 from the germline V gene are SGHVS and FQNEAQ. The CDR3 runs 15 residues. Trimming took 4 bases from V and 1 from J; bases not matched to a gene: 6. CDR3 DNA: TGTGCCAGCAGCTCCCGGGACTACCTCCAAGAGACCCAGTACTTC. Protein sequence: CASSSRDYLQETQYF.